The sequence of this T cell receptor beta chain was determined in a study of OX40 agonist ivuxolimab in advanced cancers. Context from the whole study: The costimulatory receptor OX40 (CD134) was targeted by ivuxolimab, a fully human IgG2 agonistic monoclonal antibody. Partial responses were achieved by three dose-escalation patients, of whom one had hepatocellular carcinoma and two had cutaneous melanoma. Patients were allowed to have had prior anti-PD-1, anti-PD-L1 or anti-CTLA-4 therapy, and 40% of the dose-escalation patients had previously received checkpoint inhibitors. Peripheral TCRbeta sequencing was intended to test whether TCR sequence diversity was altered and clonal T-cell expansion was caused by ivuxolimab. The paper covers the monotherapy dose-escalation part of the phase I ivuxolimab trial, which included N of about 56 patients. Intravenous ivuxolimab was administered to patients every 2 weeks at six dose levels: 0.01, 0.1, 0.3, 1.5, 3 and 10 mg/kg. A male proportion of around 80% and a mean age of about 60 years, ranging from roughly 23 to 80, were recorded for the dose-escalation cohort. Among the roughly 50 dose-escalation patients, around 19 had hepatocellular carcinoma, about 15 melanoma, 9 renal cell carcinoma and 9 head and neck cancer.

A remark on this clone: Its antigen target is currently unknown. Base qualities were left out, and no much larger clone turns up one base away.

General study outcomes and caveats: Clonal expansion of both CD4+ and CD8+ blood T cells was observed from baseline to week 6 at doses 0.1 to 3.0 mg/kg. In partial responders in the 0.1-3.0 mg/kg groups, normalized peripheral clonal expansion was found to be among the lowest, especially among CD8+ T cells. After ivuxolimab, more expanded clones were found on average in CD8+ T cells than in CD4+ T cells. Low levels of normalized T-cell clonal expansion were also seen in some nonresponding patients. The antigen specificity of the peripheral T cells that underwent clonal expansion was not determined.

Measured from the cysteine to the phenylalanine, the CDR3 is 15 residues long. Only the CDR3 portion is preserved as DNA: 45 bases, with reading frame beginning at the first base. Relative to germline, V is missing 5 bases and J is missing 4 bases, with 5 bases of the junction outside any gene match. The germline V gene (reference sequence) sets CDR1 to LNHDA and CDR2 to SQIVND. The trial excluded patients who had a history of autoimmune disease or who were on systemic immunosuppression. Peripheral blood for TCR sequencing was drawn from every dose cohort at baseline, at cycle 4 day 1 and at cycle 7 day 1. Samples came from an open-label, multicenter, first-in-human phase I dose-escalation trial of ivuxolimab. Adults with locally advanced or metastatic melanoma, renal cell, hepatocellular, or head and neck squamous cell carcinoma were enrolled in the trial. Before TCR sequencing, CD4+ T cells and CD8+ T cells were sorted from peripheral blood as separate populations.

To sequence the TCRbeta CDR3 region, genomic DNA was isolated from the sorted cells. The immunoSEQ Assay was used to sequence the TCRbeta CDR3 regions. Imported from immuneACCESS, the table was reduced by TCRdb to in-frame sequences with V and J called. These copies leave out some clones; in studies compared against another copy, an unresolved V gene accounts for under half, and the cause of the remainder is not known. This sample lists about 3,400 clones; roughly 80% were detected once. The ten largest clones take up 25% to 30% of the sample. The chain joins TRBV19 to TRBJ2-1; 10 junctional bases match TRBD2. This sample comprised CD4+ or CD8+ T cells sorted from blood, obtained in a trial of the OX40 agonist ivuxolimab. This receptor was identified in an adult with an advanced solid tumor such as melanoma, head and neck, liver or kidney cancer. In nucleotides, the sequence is TGTGCCAGTAGTTTAGCGGGAGGAGGTTACAATGAGCAGTTCTTC. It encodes CASSLAGGGYNEQFF.